The text below deals with one T cell receptor (beta chain). The Seattle site enrolled patients during active infection and followed them longitudinally. The source of the sample is a study of blood T cell repertoires in COVID-19. Study summary: Spain, Italy and the United States supplied samples that represented acute and convalescent COVID-19. T cells, B-cell-depleted T cells, or PBMCs supplied cDNA or gDNA.

Methods used by the authors: Nucleated cell counts were estimated from reference gene primer amplification. Here immunoSEQ multiplex PCR was the method, and the copy in TCRdb shows in-frame clones only, minus some. For V, J and clone size, that table is used; D and trimming come from the DNA. The sample shows over 250,000 clones, 85% to 90% of them seen only once. CDR3 length: 14 amino acids. Germline CDR1 and CDR2: MNHEY and SMNVEV (reference sequence). The V and J ends lost 2 bases and 5 bases, in that order; junction bases with no gene match: 5. This clonotype was sampled from a woman in her forties or fifties with COVID-19, enrolled during active disease. The chain recombines TRBV27 with TRBJ2-5; 7 bases align to TRBD2. Sequencing input: peripheral blood. Here the CDR3 DNA reads TGTGCCAGCAGTTTAGCGGGAGAGGGGGAGACCCAGTACTTC. This translates into CASSLAGEGETQYF.